The source of this T cell receptor beta chain is a study of blood T cells in healthy people across ages. Germline loops: CDR1 SGHDN, CDR2 FVKESK. Deletions cut 2 bases from V and 3 bases from J, with 16 bases between. The length of the CDR3 is 16 residues. Peripheral blood from each donor was collected in a volume of ten milliliters. PCR was performed a second time for about 7 to 12 cycles using a sample-barcoded 5' primer and a J-beta primer mix. TCRdb ran MiXCR on the 5' RACE reads and lists one entry per CDR3 protein. The repertoire has under 2 million distinct CDR3 sequences, almost 35% of them found once; the top ten carry around 10%. Study outcomes and limitations: Naive CD4+ cell counts and diversity both ran higher in long-lived than in aged donors.

On this clonotype itself: Its antigen is not identified.

The clonotype comes from a woman aged 30 to 39 in good health. The sequenced sample was blood. V is TRBV14 and J is TRBJ1-2; D perhaps matches TRBD1 (5 bases). This chain's CDR3 is CASSQSVTGGDYGYTF. CDR3 DNA sequence: TGTGCCAGCAGCCAATCAGTCACAGGAGGCGACTATGGCTACACCTTC.